This T cell receptor beta chain was captured by sequencing in a study of cytomegalovirus exposure and HLA in healthy donors. Study-wide results and limits: In the analysis, some V segments, TRBV6-2 and TRBV6-3 included, were excluded as indistinguishable.

Points on this clone: Its antigen is not identified.

The PCR employed 60 Vbeta primers together with 13 Jbeta primers. TCRdb's copy holds only in-frame clones and misses some; the assay was immunoSEQ multiplex PCR. The sample consists of some 190,000 clones, 80% of them appearing once. Germline loops: CDR1 SGHDN, CDR2 FVKESK. The CDR3 is 14 residues long. V trimming: 4 bases; J trimming: 6 bases; junction bases outside the gene matches: 9. The sequenced sample consisted of PBMCs. The clonotype was recovered from a woman between 25 and 40 years old in good health and CMV-seronegative. The chain is built from TRBV14 and TRBJ2-7; 7 positions match TRBD1. CDR3 protein: CASSPKRQGGEQYF. The CDR3 DNA sequence: TGTGCCAGCAGCCCCAAACGACAGGGCGGCGAGCAGTACTTC. Full variable domain (remainder filled in from reference TRBV14 and TRBJ2-7): EAGVTQFPSHSVIEKGQTVTLRCDPISGHDNLYWYRRVMGKEIKFLLHFVKESKQDESGMPNNRFLAERTGGTYSTLKVQPAELEDSGVYFCASSPKRQGGEQYFGPGTRLTVT.